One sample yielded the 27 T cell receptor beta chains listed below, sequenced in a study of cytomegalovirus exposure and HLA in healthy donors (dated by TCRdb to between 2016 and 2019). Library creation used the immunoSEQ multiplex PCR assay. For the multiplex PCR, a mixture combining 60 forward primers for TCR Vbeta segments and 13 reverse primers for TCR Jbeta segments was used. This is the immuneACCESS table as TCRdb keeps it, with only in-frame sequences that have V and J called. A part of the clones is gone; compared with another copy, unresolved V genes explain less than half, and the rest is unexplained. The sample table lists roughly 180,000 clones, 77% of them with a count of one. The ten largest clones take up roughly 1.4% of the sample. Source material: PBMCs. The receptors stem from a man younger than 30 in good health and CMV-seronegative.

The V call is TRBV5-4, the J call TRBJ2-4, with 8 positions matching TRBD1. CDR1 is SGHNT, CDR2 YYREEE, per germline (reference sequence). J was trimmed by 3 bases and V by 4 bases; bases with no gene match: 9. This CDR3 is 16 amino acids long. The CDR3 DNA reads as TGTGCCAGCAGCACAGAACAGGGGGATGGCAAAAACATTCAGTACTTC. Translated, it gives CASSTEQGDGKNIQYF. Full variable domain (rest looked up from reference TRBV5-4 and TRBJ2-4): ETGVTQSPTHLIKTRGQQVTLRCSSQSGHNTVSWYQQALGQGPQFIFQYYREEENGRGNFPPRFSGLQFPNYSSELNVNALELDDSALYLCASSTEQGDGKNIQYFGAGTRLSVL.

CDR3 sequence (DNA): TGTGCTACGAAGGCGGGAGGGCCGTCAGATACGCAGTATTTT. Translated: CATKAGGPSDTQYF. The V call is TRBV27, the J call TRBJ2-3, with TRBD2 matching over 9 bases. The germline CDR1 and CDR2 sequences are MNHEY and SMNVEV (reference sequence). This CDR3 region has 14 residues.

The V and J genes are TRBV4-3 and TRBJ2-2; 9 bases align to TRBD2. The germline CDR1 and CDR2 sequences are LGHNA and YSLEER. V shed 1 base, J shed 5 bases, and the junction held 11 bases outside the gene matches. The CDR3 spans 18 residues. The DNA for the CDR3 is TGCGCCAGCAGCCAAGGGCGGGGGGGGCCATATAGTACCGGGGAGCTGTTTTTT. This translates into CASSQGRGGPYSTGELFF.

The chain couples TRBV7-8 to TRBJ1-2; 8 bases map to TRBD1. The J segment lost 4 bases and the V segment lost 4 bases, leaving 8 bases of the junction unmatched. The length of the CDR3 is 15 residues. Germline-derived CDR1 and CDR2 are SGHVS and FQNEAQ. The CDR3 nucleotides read TGTGCCAGCAGCTCTCCCAGGACAGGGATCTATGGCTACACCTTC. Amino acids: CASSSPRTGIYGYTF. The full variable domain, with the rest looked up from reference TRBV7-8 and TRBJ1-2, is GAGVSQSPRYKVAKRGQDVALRCDPISGHVSLFWYQQALGQGPEFLTYFQNEAQLDKSGLPSDRFFAERPEGSVSTLKIQRTQQEDSAVYLCASSSPRTGIYGYTFGSGTRLTVV.

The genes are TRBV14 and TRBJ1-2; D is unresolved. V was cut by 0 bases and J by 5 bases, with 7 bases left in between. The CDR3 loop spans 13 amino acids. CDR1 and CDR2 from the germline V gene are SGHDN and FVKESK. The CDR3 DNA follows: TGTGCCAGCAGCCAAGATCTGTATTATGGCTACACCTTC. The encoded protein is CASSQDLYYGYTF.

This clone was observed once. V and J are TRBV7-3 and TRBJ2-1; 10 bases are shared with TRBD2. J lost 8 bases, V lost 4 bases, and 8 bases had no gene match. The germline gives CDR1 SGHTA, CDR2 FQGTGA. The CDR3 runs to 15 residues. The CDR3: CASSYLAGDFDEQFF. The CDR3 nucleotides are TGTGCCAGCAGCTACCTAGCGGGAGATTTCGATGAGCAGTTCTTC.

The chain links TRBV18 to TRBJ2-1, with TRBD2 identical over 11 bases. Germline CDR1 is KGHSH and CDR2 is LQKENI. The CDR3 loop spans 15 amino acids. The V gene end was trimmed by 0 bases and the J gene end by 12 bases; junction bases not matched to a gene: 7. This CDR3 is CASSPPSLAGVRQFF. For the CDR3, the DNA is TGTGCCAGCTCACCACCGTCACTAGCGGGAGTTAGGCAGTTCTTC.

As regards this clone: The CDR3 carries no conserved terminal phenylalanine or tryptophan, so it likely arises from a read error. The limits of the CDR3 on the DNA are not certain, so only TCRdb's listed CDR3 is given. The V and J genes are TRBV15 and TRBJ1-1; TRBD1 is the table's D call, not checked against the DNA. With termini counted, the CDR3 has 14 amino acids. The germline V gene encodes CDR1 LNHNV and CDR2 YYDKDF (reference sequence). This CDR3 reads CATSRDPQGSRLRV.

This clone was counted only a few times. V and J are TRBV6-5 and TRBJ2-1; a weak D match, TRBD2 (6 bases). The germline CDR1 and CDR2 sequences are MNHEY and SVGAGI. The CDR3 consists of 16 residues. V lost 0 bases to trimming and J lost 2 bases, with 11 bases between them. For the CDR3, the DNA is TGTGCCAGCAGTTACTCGAAGCGCGGGGCCTACAATGAGCAGTTCTTC. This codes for CASSYSKRGAYNEQFF.

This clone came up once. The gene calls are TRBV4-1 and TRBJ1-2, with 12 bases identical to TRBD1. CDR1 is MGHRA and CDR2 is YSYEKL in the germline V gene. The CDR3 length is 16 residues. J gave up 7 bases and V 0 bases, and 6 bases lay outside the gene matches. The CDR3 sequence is CASSQEYGTGGFGYTF. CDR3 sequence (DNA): TGCGCCAGCAGCCAAGAGTATGGGACAGGGGGCTTTGGCTACACCTTC.

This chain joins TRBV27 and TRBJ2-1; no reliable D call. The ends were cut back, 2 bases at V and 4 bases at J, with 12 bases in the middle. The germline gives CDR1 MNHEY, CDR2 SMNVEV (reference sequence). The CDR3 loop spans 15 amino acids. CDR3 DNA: TGTGCCAGCAGTTTAGAGGCGAGATCGTACAATGAGCAGTTCTTC. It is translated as CASSLEARSYNEQFF.

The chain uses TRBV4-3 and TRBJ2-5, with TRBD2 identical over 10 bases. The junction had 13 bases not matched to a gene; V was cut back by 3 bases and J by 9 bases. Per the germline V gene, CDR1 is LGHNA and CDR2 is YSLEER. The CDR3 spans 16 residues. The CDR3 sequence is CASSQAHSGGTGAQYF. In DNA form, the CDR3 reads TGCGCCAGCAGCCAGGCCCATAGCGGGGGGACTGGAGCCCAGTACTTC.

The CDR3 DNA sequence: TGTGCCAGCAGCTCTCAGGTGGGGCCCTACCAAAGTGACCAGTACTTC. Translating gives CASSSQVGPYQSDQYF. The chain has TRBV7-2 and TRBJ2-5; D may be TRBD1 (5 bases). The V gene lost 4 bases and the J gene lost 10 bases, with 25 bases spanning the gap. The germline V gene encodes CDR1 SGHTA and CDR2 FQGNSA. CDR3 length: 16 amino acids.

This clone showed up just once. CDR3 sequence reads: CASSPRRDVYNEQFF. As DNA, the CDR3 is TGTGCCAGCAGCCCCCGGCGGGATGTCTACAATGAGCAGTTCTTC. This chain joins TRBV11-2 and TRBJ2-1; maybe TRBD2 (6 bases). Trimming took 5 bases from V and 3 from J, leaving 14 bases between them. Germline V gene data show CDR1 as SGHAT and CDR2 as FQNNGV. This CDR3 has 15 amino acids.

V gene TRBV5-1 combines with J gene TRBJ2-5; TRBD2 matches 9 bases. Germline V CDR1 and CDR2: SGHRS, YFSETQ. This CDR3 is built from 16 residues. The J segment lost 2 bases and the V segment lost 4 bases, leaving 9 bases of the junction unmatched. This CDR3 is CASSPQVRGGQETQYF. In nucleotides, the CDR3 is TGCGCCAGCAGCCCCCAGGTGCGGGGGGGACAAGAGACCCAGTACTTC.

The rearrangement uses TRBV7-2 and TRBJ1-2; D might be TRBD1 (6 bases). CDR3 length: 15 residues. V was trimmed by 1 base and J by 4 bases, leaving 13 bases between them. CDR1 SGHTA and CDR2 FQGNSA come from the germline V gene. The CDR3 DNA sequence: TGTGCCAGCAGCTTAGATGGGGGGGCGAGCTATGGCTACACCTTC. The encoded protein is CASSLDGGASYGYTF.

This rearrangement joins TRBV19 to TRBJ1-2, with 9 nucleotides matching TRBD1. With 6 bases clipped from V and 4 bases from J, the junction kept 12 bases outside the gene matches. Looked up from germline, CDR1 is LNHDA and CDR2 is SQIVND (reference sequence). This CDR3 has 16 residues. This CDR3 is CASRRDREGFPYGYTF. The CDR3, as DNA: TGTGCCAGTAGACGGGACAGGGAAGGCTTCCCCTATGGCTACACCTTC.

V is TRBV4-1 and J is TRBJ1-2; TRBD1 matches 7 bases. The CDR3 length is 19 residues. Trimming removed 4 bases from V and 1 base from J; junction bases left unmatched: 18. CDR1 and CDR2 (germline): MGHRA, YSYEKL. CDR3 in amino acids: CASSLVGGFSGTVNYGYTF. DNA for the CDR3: TGCGCCAGCAGCCTAGTAGGGGGATTTTCAGGGACAGTTAACTATGGCTACACCTTC.

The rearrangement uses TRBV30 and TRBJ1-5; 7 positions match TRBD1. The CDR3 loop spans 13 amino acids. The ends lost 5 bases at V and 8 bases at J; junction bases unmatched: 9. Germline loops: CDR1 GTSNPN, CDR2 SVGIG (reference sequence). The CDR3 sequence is CAWATGMVEPQHF. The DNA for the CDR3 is TGTGCCTGGGCGACAGGGATGGTAGAGCCCCAGCATTTT.

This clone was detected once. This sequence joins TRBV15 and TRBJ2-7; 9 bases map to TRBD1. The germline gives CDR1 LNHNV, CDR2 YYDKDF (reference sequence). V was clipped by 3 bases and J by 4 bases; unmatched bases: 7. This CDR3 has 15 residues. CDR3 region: CATSRFRDRVYEQYF. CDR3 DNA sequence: TGTGCCACCAGCAGGTTCCGGGACAGGGTGTACGAGCAGTACTTC.

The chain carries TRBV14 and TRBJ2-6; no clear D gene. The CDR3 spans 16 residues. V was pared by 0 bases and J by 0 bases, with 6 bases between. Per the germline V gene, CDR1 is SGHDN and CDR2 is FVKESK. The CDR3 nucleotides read TGTGCCAGCAGCCAAGAGGGCCGCTCTGGGGCCAACGTCCTGACTTTC. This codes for CASSQEGRSGANVLTF.

CDR3 DNA: TGTGCCAGCAGAGAGTCCGGGACAGGGGACGAGCAGTACTTC. Protein sequence: CASRESGTGDEQYF. J is TRBJ2-7 and V is TRBV6-6; 10 bases are shared with TRBD1. The CDR3 runs 14 residues. The germline gives CDR1 MNHNY, CDR2 SVGAGI (reference sequence). Trimming took 6 bases from V and 5 from J; bases not matched to a gene: 7.

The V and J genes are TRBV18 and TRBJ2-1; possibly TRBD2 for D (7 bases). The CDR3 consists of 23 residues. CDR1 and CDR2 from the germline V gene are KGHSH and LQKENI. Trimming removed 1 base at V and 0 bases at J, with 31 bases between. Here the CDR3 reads CASSPLRGRPGLHDKGSYNEQFF. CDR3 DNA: TGTGCCAGCTCACCACTCAGGGGAAGACCGGGACTACATGATAAGGGCTCCTACAATGAGCAGTTCTTC.

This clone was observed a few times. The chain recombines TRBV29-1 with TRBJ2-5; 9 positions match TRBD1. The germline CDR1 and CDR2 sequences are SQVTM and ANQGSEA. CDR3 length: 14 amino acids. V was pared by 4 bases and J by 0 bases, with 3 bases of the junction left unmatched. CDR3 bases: TGCAGCGTTGTCGACAGGGGGTACCAAGAGACCCAGTACTTC. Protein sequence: CSVVDRGYQETQYF.

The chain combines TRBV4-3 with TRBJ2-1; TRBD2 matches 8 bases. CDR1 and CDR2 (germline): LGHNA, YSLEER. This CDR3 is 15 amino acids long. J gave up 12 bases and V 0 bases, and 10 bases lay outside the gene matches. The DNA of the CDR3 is TGCGCCAGCAGCCAAGATCAAGGGGAGGGGACTAGGCAGTTCTTC. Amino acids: CASSQDQGEGTRQFF.

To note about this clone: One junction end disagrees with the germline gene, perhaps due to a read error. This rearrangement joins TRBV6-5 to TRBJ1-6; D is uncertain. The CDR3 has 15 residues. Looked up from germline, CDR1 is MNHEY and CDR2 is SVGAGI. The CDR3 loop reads CASGEFTSNNSPLHF. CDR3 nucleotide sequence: TGTGCCAGCGGGGAGTTCACCTCCAATAATTCACCCCTCCACTTT.

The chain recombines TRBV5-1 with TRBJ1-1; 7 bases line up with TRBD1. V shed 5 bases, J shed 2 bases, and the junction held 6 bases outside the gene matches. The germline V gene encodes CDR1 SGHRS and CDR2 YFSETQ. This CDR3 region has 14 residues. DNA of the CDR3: TGCGCCAGCAGACAGGGGCCGGCTAACACTGAAGCTTTCTTT. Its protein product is CASRQGPANTEAFF.